The table lists the clone carrying this TCR beta chain with a few counts. The CDR3 is 13 amino acids. Trimming cost V 4 bases and J 3 bases, with 8 bases left between them. Treg sorting used a CD4+CD25+CD127-/low gate. Full-length variable regions came from constant-region reverse primers plus semi-nested Nested Universal Primer A PCR. TCRdb redid the calling of the 5' RACE reads with MiXCR, one entry per CDR3 protein. The sample holds roughly 42,000 distinct CDR3 sequences, 20% to 25% seen once. The TCR was taken from a female donor with breast cancer. What was sequenced was Tregs sorted from blood. V and J are TRBV12-3 or TRBV12-4 and TRBJ2-3; a possible D gene is TRBD1 (5 bases). The CDR3 here is CASSSRQTDTQYF. CDR3 sequence (DNA): TGTGCCAGCAGTTCCCGACAGACAGATACGCAGTATTTT.